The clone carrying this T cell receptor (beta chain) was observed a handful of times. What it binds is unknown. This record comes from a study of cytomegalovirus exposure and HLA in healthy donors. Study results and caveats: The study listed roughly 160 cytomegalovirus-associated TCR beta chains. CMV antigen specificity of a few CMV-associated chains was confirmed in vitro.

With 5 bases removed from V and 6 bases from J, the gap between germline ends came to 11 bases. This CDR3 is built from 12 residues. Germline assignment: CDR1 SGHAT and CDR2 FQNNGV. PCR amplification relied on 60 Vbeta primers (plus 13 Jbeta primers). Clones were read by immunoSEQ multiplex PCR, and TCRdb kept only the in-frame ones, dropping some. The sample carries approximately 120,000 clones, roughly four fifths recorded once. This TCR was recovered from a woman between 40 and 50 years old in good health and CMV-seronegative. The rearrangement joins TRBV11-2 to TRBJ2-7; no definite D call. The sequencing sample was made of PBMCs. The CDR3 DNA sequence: TGTGCCAGCAGCCCACATAAATCCGAGCAGTACTTC. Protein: CASSPHKSEQYF.